The source of this T cell receptor (beta chain) is a study of blood T cell repertoires in COVID-19. Study-level information: T cells, B-cell-depleted T cells, or PBMCs supplied cDNA or gDNA.

With V trimmed by 0 bases and J by 5 bases, 7 bases remained unmatched. CDR1 SGHTA and CDR2 FQGNSA come from the germline V gene. CDR3 length: 17 residues. Here immunoSEQ multiplex PCR was the method, and the copy in TCRdb shows in-frame clones only, minus some. The sample has over 300,000 clones; roughly 89% are singletons. The sample comprised peripheral blood. The J gene is TRBJ2-2, the V gene TRBV7-2; 9 bases match TRBD2. The origin of this receptor is a man between 18 and 29 years old with active or convalescent COVID-19. The CDR3 DNA is TGTGCCAGCAGCTTAGCGCCGCGGGGGGGGAATACCGGGGAGCTGTTTTTT. This encodes CASSLAPRGGNTGELFF.